This TCR beta chain was observed in a study of PD-L1 blockade in urothelial cancer. Study information: Blood was evaluated 3 weeks (second dose) and 6 weeks after therapy began.

Study results and caveats: Blood clones associated with the tumor expanded more at 3 weeks in durable-benefit patients.

Comment on this clone: Its matching antigen is unknown.

Each PCR reaction had synthetic TCR analog templates spiked into it. Profiling relied on immunoSEQ multiplex PCR, and the TCRdb table lists in-frame clones only, not all of them. The repertoire has 20,000 to 25,000 clones, roughly 90% of them found once; the top ten carry about 16%. The V end was cut by 5 bases, the J end by 6 bases, with 11 bases between. This CDR3 contains 13 residues. Germline CDR1 is MNHNY and CDR2 is SVGAGI (reference sequence). The receptor's source is a woman aged 55-69 years with urothelial cancer. The genes are TRBV6-6 and TRBJ2-1; D gene unclear. Sequences were derived from PBMCs, sampled around atezolizumab (anti-PD-L1) treatment. Written as DNA, the CDR3 is TGTGCCAGCAGTACCCGGGTCCTCAATGAGCAGTTCTTC. It specifies CASSTRVLNEQFF.